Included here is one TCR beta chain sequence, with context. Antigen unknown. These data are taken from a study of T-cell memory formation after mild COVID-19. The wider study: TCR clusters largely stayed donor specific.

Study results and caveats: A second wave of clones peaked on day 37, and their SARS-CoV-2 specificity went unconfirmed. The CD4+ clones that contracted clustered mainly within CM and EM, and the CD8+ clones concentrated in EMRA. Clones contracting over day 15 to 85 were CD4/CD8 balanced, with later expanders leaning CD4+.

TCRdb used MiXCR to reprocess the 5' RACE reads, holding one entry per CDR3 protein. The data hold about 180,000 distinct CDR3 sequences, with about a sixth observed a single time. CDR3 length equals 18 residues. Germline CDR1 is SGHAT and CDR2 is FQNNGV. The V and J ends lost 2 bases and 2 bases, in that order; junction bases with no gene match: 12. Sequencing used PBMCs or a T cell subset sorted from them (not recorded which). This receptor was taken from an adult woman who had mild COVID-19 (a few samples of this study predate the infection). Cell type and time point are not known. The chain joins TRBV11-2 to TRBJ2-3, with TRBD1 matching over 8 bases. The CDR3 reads CASSLKSPGGASTDTQYF. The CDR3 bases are TGTGCCAGCAGCTTAAAGAGTCCAGGGGGCGCCTCCACAGATACGCAGTATTTT.